These T cell receptor beta chains were read from a single sample in a study of vaccination and CD4 T cells after COVID-19. No antigens are known for them. TCRdb independently ran MiXCR on the PCR reads; one entry per CDR3 protein. Here the sample spans 9,500 to 15,000 distinct CDR3 sequences, 55% to 75% being singletons. Specimen: CD4+ T cells from blood, cultured in vitro, collected before SARS-CoV-2 vaccination. All receptors derive from a human donor who had recovered from COVID-19. CDR3s include the opening cysteine and the closing phenylalanine or tryptophan. The D gene is left open where the match is weak. Not all rows give a size; the values are once, few, many and, for expanded clones, a class.

V gene: TRBV19; D gene: -; J gene: TRBJ2-6; clone size: few; CDR3 length: 17; CDR3 DNA: TGTGCCAGTAGTCTAGGGGACCCTCTTACAGGGGCCAACGTCCTGACTTTC; CDR3 protein: CASSLGDPLTGANVLTF
V gene: TRBV10-3; D gene: -; J gene: TRBJ1-5; clone size: few; CDR3 length: 13; CDR3 DNA: TGTGCCATCAGTGAGTCAGGGTTTCAGCCCCAGCATTTT; CDR3 protein: CAISESGFQPQHF
V gene: TRBV15; D gene: TRBD1; J gene: TRBJ1-3; clone size: -; CDR3 length: 15; CDR3 DNA: TGTGCCACCGATCCGGGACAGGGGGGTGGAAACACCATATATTTT; CDR3 protein: CATDPGQGGGNTIYF
V gene: TRBV7-3; D gene: TRBD2; J gene: TRBJ2-2; clone size: -; CDR3 length: 17; CDR3 DNA: TGTGCAGCAGCCCATACACCCCGGGACTACTTCACCGGGGAGCTGTTTTTT; CDR3 protein: CAAAHTPRDYFTGELFF
V gene: TRBV27; D gene: TRBD1; J gene: TRBJ1-6; clone size: -; CDR3 length: 15; CDR3 DNA: TGTGCCAGCAGGCATTACAGGGGGCGAGGTTCACCCCTCCACTTT; CDR3 protein: CASRHYRGRGSPLHF
V gene: TRBV20-1; D gene: -; J gene: TRBJ1-4; clone size: few; CDR3 length: 16; CDR3 DNA: TGCAGTGCTAGAGATCTCGGGGGGGCGGGCAGTGAAAAACTGTTTTTT; CDR3 protein: CSARDLGGAGSEKLFF
V gene: TRBV2; D gene: -; J gene: TRBJ2-7; clone size: -; CDR3 length: 12; CDR3 DNA: TGTGCCAGCAGTGAAGATAGGTACGAGCAGTACTTC; CDR3 protein: CASSEDRYEQYF
V gene: TRBV19; D gene: TRBD1; J gene: TRBJ1-5; clone size: -; CDR3 length: 13; CDR3 DNA: TGTGCCAGTAGTAGACAGGGGAATCAGCCCCAGCATTTT; CDR3 protein: CASSRQGNQPQHF
V gene: TRBV11-3; D gene: TRBD1; J gene: TRBJ2-1; clone size: -; CDR3 length: 15; CDR3 DNA: TGTGCCAGCAGCTTAGGAACAGGGGCTGGGAATGAGCAGTTCTTC; CDR3 protein: CASSLGTGAGNEQFF
V gene: TRBV6-1; D gene: TRBD1; J gene: TRBJ1-2; clone size: large; CDR3 length: 15; CDR3 DNA: TGTGCCAGCAGTCCCAGGGGGGACGCTCGCTATGGCTACACCTTC; CDR3 protein: CASSPRGDARYGYTF
V gene: TRBV20-1; D gene: TRBD1; J gene: TRBJ1-2; clone size: few; CDR3 length: 16; CDR3 DNA: TGCAGTGCTAGATCCGGGACAGGGGGCGATCATTATGGCTACACCTTC; CDR3 protein: CSARSGTGGDHYGYTF
V gene: TRBV6-2/TRBV6-3; D gene: -; J gene: TRBJ2-3; clone size: -; CDR3 length: 15; CDR3 DNA: TGTGCCAGCAGTTTCGCAGGTCCTTCCGCAGATACGCAGTATTTT; CDR3 protein: CASSFAGPSADTQYF
V gene: TRBV10-3; D gene: TRBD1; J gene: TRBJ2-5; clone size: -; CDR3 length: 14; CDR3 DNA: TGTGCCTCCTCACCGGGACAGAACCAAGAGACCCAGTACTTC; CDR3 protein: CASSPGQNQETQYF
V gene: TRBV6-5; D gene: -; J gene: TRBJ2-1; clone size: -; CDR3 length: 15; CDR3 DNA: TGTGCCAGCAGTTACTCGACCGGGACTTACAATGAGCAGTTCTTC; CDR3 protein: CASSYSTGTYNEQFF
V gene: TRBV20-1; D gene: -; J gene: TRBJ2-7; clone size: -; CDR3 length: 16; CDR3 DNA: TGCAGTGCTAGACCACTTACAGGGCCTCCAAGCTACGAGCAGTACTTC; CDR3 protein: CSARPLTGPPSYEQYF
V gene: TRBV4-2; D gene: -; J gene: TRBJ1-2; clone size: once; CDR3 length: 12; CDR3 DNA: TGTGCCAGCAGCCAAGACACCTATGGCTACACCTTC; CDR3 protein: CASSQDTYGYTF
V gene: TRBV7-6; D gene: -; J gene: TRBJ1-1; clone size: -; CDR3 length: 12; CDR3 DNA: TGTGCCAGCAGCTTATTAGGAACAGCGGCTTTCTTT; CDR3 protein: CASSLLGTAAFF
V gene: TRBV6-2/TRBV6-3; D gene: TRBD1; J gene: TRBJ1-5; clone size: -; CDR3 length: 16; CDR3 DNA: TGTGCCAGCAGCCAATTTGGGACAGATAGCAATCAGCCCCAGCATTTT; CDR3 protein: CASSQFGTDSNQPQHF
V gene: TRBV20-1; D gene: -; J gene: TRBJ2-1; clone size: -; CDR3 length: 13; CDR3 DNA: TGCAGTGCCGCTAGCGCCGATCGTTATGAGCAGTTCTTC; CDR3 protein: CSAASADRYEQFF
V gene: TRBV20-1; D gene: TRBD1; J gene: TRBJ1-1; clone size: -; CDR3 length: 13; CDR3 DNA: TGCAGTGCTAGAACAGGGGGAAGAACTGAAGCTTTCTTT; CDR3 protein: CSARTGGRTEAFF
V gene: TRBV28; D gene: -; J gene: TRBJ1-5; clone size: -; CDR3 length: 12; CDR3 DNA: TGTGCCAGCAGTCCCCCCCGTCAGCCCCAGCATTTT; CDR3 protein: CASSPPRQPQHF
V gene: TRBV20-1; D gene: TRBD2; J gene: TRBJ2-5; clone size: -; CDR3 length: 13; CDR3 DNA: TGCAGTGCGCCCGGGCTAGCGGGCGAGACCCAGTACTTC; CDR3 protein: CSAPGLAGETQYF
V gene: TRBV7-9; D gene: -; J gene: TRBJ1-2; clone size: -; CDR3 length: 14; CDR3 DNA: TGTGCCAGCAGATCACCGGGACTGTTTGATGGCTACACCTTC; CDR3 protein: CASRSPGLFDGYTF
V gene: TRBV10-1; D gene: TRBD1; J gene: TRBJ1-3; clone size: -; CDR3 length: 15; CDR3 DNA: TGCGCCAGCAGTGATGGGACAGCATCTGGAAACACCATATATTTT; CDR3 protein: CASSDGTASGNTIYF
V gene: TRBV19; D gene: TRBD1; J gene: TRBJ1-6; clone size: -; CDR3 length: 14; CDR3 DNA: TGTGCCAGTAGTGTGGGACAGGGAGTTTCACCCCTCCACTTT; CDR3 protein: CASSVGQGVSPLHF
V gene: TRBV7-7; D gene: -; J gene: TRBJ2-2; clone size: large; CDR3 length: 12; CDR3 DNA: TGTGCCAGCAGCTCGAATCCCGGGGAGCTGTTTTTT; CDR3 protein: CASSSNPGELFF
V gene: TRBV6-1; D gene: -; J gene: TRBJ1-1; clone size: few; CDR3 length: 15; CDR3 DNA: TGTGCCAGCAGCCATGAGGAGGTCATGAACACTGAAGCTTTCTTT; CDR3 protein: CASSHEEVMNTEAFF
V gene: TRBV27; D gene: -; J gene: TRBJ2-3; clone size: -; CDR3 length: 14; CDR3 DNA: TGTGCCAGCAGTTCCCCAGGGGCGACAGATACGCAGTATTTT; CDR3 protein: CASSSPGATDTQYF
V gene: TRBV11-1; D gene: -; J gene: TRBJ2-2; clone size: -; CDR3 length: 13; CDR3 DNA: TGTGCCAGCAGCCAGGGATACACCGGGGAGCTGTTTTTT; CDR3 protein: CASSQGYTGELFF
V gene: TRBV7-6; D gene: TRBD1; J gene: TRBJ2-1; clone size: medium-sized; CDR3 length: 17; CDR3 DNA: TGTGCCAGCAGCCCGACCCCGGGACAGGGGACCTACAATGAGCAGTTCTTC; CDR3 protein: CASSPTPGQGTYNEQFF
V gene: TRBV11-3; D gene: -; J gene: TRBJ2-7; clone size: few; CDR3 length: 14; CDR3 DNA: TGTGCCAGCAGCTTGCGGCAGACAGAATACGAGCAGTACTTC; CDR3 protein: CASSLRQTEYEQYF
V gene: TRBV4-3; D gene: -; J gene: TRBJ1-5; clone size: -; CDR3 length: 16; CDR3 DNA: TGCGCCAGCAGCCAAGACGTTAGCCGGGGCAATCAGCCCCAGCATTTT; CDR3 protein: CASSQDVSRGNQPQHF
V gene: TRBV19; D gene: TRBD2; J gene: TRBJ2-3; clone size: once; CDR3 length: 17; CDR3 DNA: TGTGCCAGTAGTATAGGGAGGGGAAGCGGGAGGCGGGATACGCAGTATTTT; CDR3 protein: CASSIGRGSGRRDTQYF